These T cell receptor beta chains were read from a single sample in a study of blood T cell repertoires in COVID-19. The protocol was immunoSEQ multiplex PCR, while the TCRdb copy is restricted to in-frame clones and leaves out a portion. Of 150,000 to 200,000 clones in the sample, about three quarters were seen once. Specimen: peripheral blood. The receptors come from a man between 60 and 70 years old with acute or convalescent COVID-19. The CDR3 runs from the conserved cysteine through the conserved F or W. Fields, in order: J gene, clone size, V gene, D gene, CDR3 DNA, CDR3 protein. A D gene is named only where the DNA matches it firmly. Clone size appears in some rows only: once, few, many, or a class for an expanded clone.

TRBJ1-2	few	TRBV2	.	TGTGCCAGCAGTGAAGTGCCACGGGGCTACACCTTC	CASSEVPRGYTF
TRBJ2-5	few	TRBV27	TRBD2	TGTGCCAGCAGGAAACTAGCGGGGGGTGGGGAGACCCAGTACTTC	CASRKLAGGGETQYF
TRBJ2-7	.	TRBV7-9	TRBD1	TGTGCCAGCAGCCCAAGACTTCGGGACAGGGTGACCTACGAGCAGTACTTC	CASSPRLRDRVTYEQYF
TRBJ1-4	few	TRBV7-9	.	TGTGCCAGCAGCTCCGGTAGTGTAGAAGAAAAACTGTTTTTT	CASSSGSVEEKLFF
TRBJ2-3	.	TRBV7-8	.	TGTGCCAGCAGTTCTCCGGAGGGGGCTCGCACAGATACGCAGTATTTT	CASSSPEGARTDTQYF
TRBJ1-6	.	TRBV5-1	.	TGCGCCAGCAGCTTGGGGGAAAGACCAGGACTGGCATCCTCACCCCTCCACTTT	CASSLGERPGLASSPLHF
TRBJ2-1	.	TRBV15	TRBD2	TGTGCCACCAGCAGAAGCCGGGCTAGCGGGGCCTACAATGAGCAGTTCTTC	CATSRSRASGAYNEQFF
TRBJ1-1	many	TRBV27	TRBD1	TGTGCCAGCAGTTCACCGACAGGGAAGACTGAAGCTTTCTTT	CASSSPTGKTEAFF
TRBJ2-1	.	TRBV5-8	.	TGTGCCAGCAGCCTCGAGGTGCACACGACGAATGAGCAGTTCTTC	CASSLEVHTTNEQFF
TRBJ2-7	.	TRBV4-1	TRBD2	TGCGCCAGCAGCCGGAGCGGGATCTTCTACGAGCAGTACTTC	CASSRSGIFYEQYF
TRBJ2-5	.	TRBV9	TRBD2	TGTGCCAGCAGTCCCCTCCGTCGGGGGGGCGAGACCCAGTACTTC	CASSPLRRGGETQYF
TRBJ2-5	.	TRBV9	.	TGTGCCAGCAGCGTAGAGGGGGAAGGCGAGACCCAGTACTTC	CASSVEGEGETQYF
TRBJ2-2	.	TRBV11-2	.	TGTGCCAGCAGCTCAGGGGCAGGGAACACCGGGGAGCTGTTTTTT	CASSSGAGNTGELFF
TRBJ1-1	.	TRBV12-3/TRBV12-4	.	TGTGCCAGCAGTTTGGAGGTATCTGAAGCTTTCTTT	CASSLEVSEAFF
TRBJ2-1	.	TRBV18	TRBD2	TGTGCCAGCTCACCTCCGACTAGCGGGGGGTACAATGAGCAGTTCTTC	CASSPPTSGGYNEQFF
TRBJ1-6	.	TRBV4-3	.	TGCGCCAGCAGCCAAGATACAAAACCCTATAATTCACCCCTCCACTTT	CASSQDTKPYNSPLHF
TRBJ2-7	.	TRBV7-2	.	TGTGCCAGCAGCCCCGAGTCCCTCTACGAGCAGTACTTC	CASSPESLYEQYF
TRBJ1-4	.	TRBV28	.	TGTGCCAGCAGTCCCGAATCTTACAGGGTTCTTCGGCATAATGAAAAACTGTTTTTT	CASSPESYRVLRHNEKLFF
TRBJ1-3	few	TRBV5-6	.	TGTGCCAGCAGCTTGCAGGTACTCTCTGGAAACACCATATATTTT	CASSLQVLSGNTIYF
TRBJ2-1	.	TRBV7-7	TRBD2	TGTGCCAGCTCTCTAAGCGGGAGGTACAATGAGCAGTTCTTC	CASSLSGRYNEQFF
TRBJ1-1	.	TRBV4-1	TRBD1	TGCGCCAGCAGCCACCACAGGGGAAACACTGAAGCTTTCTTT	CASSHHRGNTEAFF
TRBJ1-1	.	TRBV5-8	TRBD1	TGTGCCAGCAGCCCTCTACAGGGGGTTGAAGCTTTCTTT	CASSPLQGVEAFF
TRBJ1-4	.	TRBV7-2	TRBD1	TGTGCCAGCAGCTGGGGACAGGGGAATGAAAAACTGTTTTTT	CASSWGQGNEKLFF
TRBJ1-4	.	TRBV15	.	TGTGCCACCAGCAGACTGACATGGTTTGGAAAACTGTTTTTT	CATSRLTWFGKLFF
TRBJ1-5	.	TRBV4-1	.	TGCGCCAGCAGCCAAGCCGGGACATACAATCAGCCCCAGCATTTT	CASSQAGTYNQPQHF
TRBJ1-2	.	TRBV24-1	.	TGTGCCACCAGTCCCGGGGATCGAGCCTATGGCTACACCTTC	CATSPGDRAYGYTF
TRBJ2-5	once	TRBV7-7	TRBD1	TGTGCCAGCAGCCTCTCGGCCGGGACAGGGGAGACCCAGTACTTC	CASSLSAGTGETQYF
TRBJ1-6	.	TRBV5-1	TRBD1	TGCGCCAGCAGCTTGGCGGACAGGGCTAATTCACCCCTCCACTTT	CASSLADRANSPLHF
TRBJ1-5	few	TRBV18	TRBD1	TGTGCCAGTCACACGGGACAGAGCAATCAGCCCCAGCATTTT	CASHTGQSNQPQHF
TRBJ2-5	.	TRBV5-1	TRBD2	TGCGCCAGCAGCCGACTAGCGGGGGGGGAGACCCAGTACTTC	CASSRLAGGETQYF
TRBJ1-3	.	TRBV5-6	.	TGTGCCAGCAGCTTACGGGTGACTGGAAACACCATATATTTT	CASSLRVTGNTIYF
TRBJ1-5	.	TRBV6-5	.	TGTGCCAGCAGTTATAGCGAAAATCAGCCCCAGCATTTT	CASSYSENQPQHF
TRBJ1-4	few	TRBV7-9	TRBD1	TGTGCCAGCAGCTTAAGACAGGGGGTTAATGAAAAACTGTTTTTT	CASSLRQGVNEKLFF
TRBJ2-6	.	TRBV21-1	.	TGTGCCAGCAGCATAGTGGGGTTCGGAGGGCAGCCGGACTCTGGGGCCAACGTCCTGACTTTC	CASSIVGFGGQPDSGANVLTF
TRBJ2-5	.	TRBV3-1/TRBV3-2	TRBD2	TGTGCCAGCAGCCGACTAGCGGGGGGAATGGAGACCCAGTACTTC	CASSRLAGGMETQYF
TRBJ2-1	.	TRBV3-1/TRBV3-2	.	TGTGCCAGCAGCTCCTCGGGACTTCATAATGAGCAGTTCTTC	CASSSSGLHNEQFF
TRBJ1-1	.	TRBV12-3/TRBV12-4	.	TGTGCCAGCAGGGGGGAGGCCGACACTGAAGCTTTCTTT	CASRGEADTEAFF
TRBJ1-2	.	TRBV20-1	.	TGCAGTGGGGTCAGGGGATATGGCTACACCTTC	CSGVRGYGYTF
TRBJ1-2	.	TRBV6-5	.	TGTGCCAGCAGTTATCAGGGAGGGAGGGATGGCTACACCTTC	CASSYQGGRDGYTF
TRBJ2-3	.	TRBV5-4	TRBD2	TGTGCCAGCAGCGGGTCTAAGCGGGGGGCCACAGATACGCAGTATTTT	CASSGSKRGATDTQYF
TRBJ2-1	.	TRBV19	TRBD2	TGTGCCAGTCAAAACGTGGGGGGGAACAATGAGCAGTTCTTC	CASQNVGGNNEQFF
TRBJ1-1	.	TRBV29-1	.	TGCAGCGTTGATAGGGCAGGGCCGACTGAAGCTTTCTTT	CSVDRAGPTEAFF
TRBJ2-5	.	TRBV6-5	TRBD2	TGTGCCAGCAGTTACTCGATACTAGCGGTCGCAGAGACCCAGTACTTC	CASSYSILAVAETQYF
TRBJ2-2	once	TRBV10-3	TRBD1	TGTGCCATCAGGGGGACAGACCTGGGGACCGGGGAGCTGTTTTTT	CAIRGTDLGTGELFF
TRBJ2-5	.	TRBV7-3	TRBD2	TGTGCCAGCAGCTTAGAGGGAGGGACGAAGACCCAGTACTTC	CASSLEGGTKTQYF
TRBJ2-7	.	TRBV5-1	TRBD1	TGCGCCAGCAGCTCCAGGGGACAGCAGAACGAGCAGTACTTC	CASSSRGQQNEQYF
TRBJ1-2	.	TRBV3-1/TRBV3-2	TRBD1	TGTGCCAGCAGCCAAGATATCGCGGGACAGGTTGTGCGGGGCTACACCTTC	CASSQDIAGQVVRGYTF
TRBJ1-2	.	TRBV29-1	TRBD1	TGCAGCGCCCGACAGGGTAACAACTATGGCTACACCTTC	CSARQGNNYGYTF
TRBJ2-5	.	TRBV25-1	TRBD1	TGTGCCAGCAGTGGAACAGGGGGTGAACAAGAGACCCAGTACTTC	CASSGTGGEQETQYF